These T cell receptor beta chains were read from a single sample in a study of cytomegalovirus exposure and HLA in healthy donors. Sequencing was performed with immunoSEQ multiplex PCR; in TCRdb, only in-frame clones are kept and a portion is missing. The repertoire consists of about 150,000 clones, with 60% to 75% occurring once and the leading ten covering roughly 2.8%. The sample was PBMCs. These receptors all stem from a man aged 18 to 30 in good health and CMV-seronegative. The CDR3 runs from the conserved cysteine through the conserved F or W. The D gene is left open where the match is weak. Part of the rows lack a size; the others show once, few, many or a class for expanded clones.

v_call: TRBV7-9; d_call: TRBD1; clone_size: -; j_call: TRBJ2-1; cdr3_aa: CASRRQGDLQNEQFF; cdr3_nt: TGTGCCAGCAGGCGACAGGGGGACTTACAGAATGAGCAGTTCTTC
v_call: TRBV9; d_call: -; clone_size: -; j_call: TRBJ2-5; cdr3_aa: CASSPLQGRETQYF; cdr3_nt: TGTGCCAGCAGCCCTCTACAGGGAAGGGAGACCCAGTACTTC
v_call: TRBV27; d_call: -; clone_size: -; j_call: TRBJ1-2; cdr3_aa: CASSSGHPSPYGYTF; cdr3_nt: TGTGCCAGCAGTTCCGGACACCCATCACCTTATGGCTACACCTTC
v_call: TRBV6-5; d_call: -; clone_size: -; j_call: TRBJ2-1; cdr3_aa: CASSYSEAKSYNEQFF; cdr3_nt: TGTGCCAGCAGTTACTCGGAAGCGAAATCCTACAATGAGCAGTTCTTC
v_call: TRBV28; d_call: -; clone_size: -; j_call: TRBJ2-3; cdr3_aa: CASSRLGHSTDTQYF; cdr3_nt: TGTGCCAGCAGTCGCTTGGGACACAGCACAGATACGCAGTATTTT
v_call: TRBV30; d_call: -; clone_size: -; j_call: TRBJ2-7; cdr3_aa: CAWSESRGYEQYF; cdr3_nt: TGTGCCTGGAGTGAAAGCAGGGGCTACGAGCAGTACTTC
v_call: TRBV5-6; d_call: -; clone_size: -; j_call: TRBJ2-1; cdr3_aa: CASSKTVHEQFF; cdr3_nt: TGTGCCAGCAGTAAAACGGTCCATGAGCAGTTCTTC
v_call: TRBV5-1; d_call: -; clone_size: -; j_call: TRBJ1-2; cdr3_aa: CASSLGGGDYGYTF; cdr3_nt: TGCGCCAGCAGCTTGGGAGGAGGAGACTATGGCTACACCTTC
v_call: TRBV10-2; d_call: TRBD1; clone_size: -; j_call: TRBJ1-2; cdr3_aa: CASSESTGVGYTF; cdr3_nt: TGCGCCAGCAGTGAGTCGACAGGGGTCGGCTACACCTTC
v_call: TRBV11-3; d_call: TRBD1; clone_size: -; j_call: TRBJ2-3; cdr3_aa: CASSSEGTGGRDTQYF; cdr3_nt: TGTGCCAGCAGCTCAGAGGGGACAGGGGGTAGAGATACGCAGTATTTT
v_call: TRBV4-1; d_call: -; clone_size: -; j_call: TRBJ1-2; cdr3_aa: CASSQDWAEGYGYTF; cdr3_nt: TGCGCCAGCAGCCAAGATTGGGCGGAGGGCTATGGCTACACCTTC
v_call: TRBV7-2; d_call: -; clone_size: -; j_call: TRBJ2-7; cdr3_aa: CASSLVQVSYEQYF; cdr3_nt: TGTGCCAGCAGCTTAGTACAGGTCTCCTACGAGCAGTACTTC
v_call: TRBV13; d_call: TRBD2; clone_size: -; j_call: TRBJ2-5; cdr3_aa: CASSLGSGGIQETQYF; cdr3_nt: TGTGCCAGCAGCTTAGGTAGCGGGGGAATTCAAGAGACCCAGTACTTC
v_call: TRBV2; d_call: -; clone_size: few; j_call: TRBJ2-7; cdr3_aa: CAFFKQKAAYEQYF; cdr3_nt: TGTGCTTTTTTCAAGCAGAAGGCGGCATACGAGCAGTACTTC
v_call: TRBV2; d_call: -; clone_size: -; j_call: TRBJ2-2; cdr3_aa: CASKPTGPVTGELFF; cdr3_nt: TGTGCCAGCAAACCGACAGGCCCCGTTACCGGGGAGCTGTTTTTT
v_call: TRBV7-6; d_call: -; clone_size: once; j_call: TRBJ2-3; cdr3_aa: CASSLALEGDTQYF; cdr3_nt: TGTGCCAGCAGCTTAGCGCTGGAGGGAGATACGCAGTATTTT
v_call: TRBV15; d_call: -; clone_size: few; j_call: TRBJ1-5; cdr3_aa: CATSIKEGTVRAPQHF; cdr3_nt: TGTGCCACCAGCATAAAGGAGGGAACCGTGCGCGCGCCCCAGCATTTT
v_call: TRBV25-1; d_call: -; clone_size: -; j_call: TRBJ1-2; cdr3_aa: CASSDGTGSYGYTF; cdr3_nt: TGTGCCAGCAGTGACGGTACAGGGTCCTATGGCTACACCTTC
v_call: TRBV5-5; d_call: -; clone_size: few; j_call: TRBJ1-1; cdr3_aa: CASSLGGEGAFF; cdr3_nt: TGTGCCAGCAGCTTAGGCGGCGAGGGAGCTTTCTTT
v_call: TRBV5-6; d_call: TRBD1; clone_size: once; j_call: TRBJ2-3; cdr3_aa: CASSRRDRGTDTQYF; cdr3_nt: TGTGCCAGCAGCCGGAGGGACAGGGGTACAGATACGCAGTATTTT
v_call: TRBV19; d_call: -; clone_size: -; j_call: TRBJ2-7; cdr3_aa: CASSILEEIAAYEQYF; cdr3_nt: TGTGCCAGTAGTATTTTGGAGGAGATAGCGGCATACGAGCAGTACTTC
v_call: TRBV7-8; d_call: TRBD1; clone_size: -; j_call: TRBJ2-4; cdr3_aa: CASSTPRDRGQNSQYF; cdr3_nt: TGTGCCAGCAGCACACCCCGGGACAGGGGGCAAAACAGTCAGTACTTC
v_call: TRBV11-1; d_call: -; clone_size: -; j_call: TRBJ1-2; cdr3_aa: CASSSTGVPGYTF; cdr3_nt: TGTGCCAGCAGCTCTACCGGAGTTCCCGGCTACACCTTC
v_call: TRBV19; d_call: TRBD1; clone_size: -; j_call: TRBJ1-5; cdr3_aa: CASTAGQGASGNQPQHF; cdr3_nt: TGTGCCAGTACCGCCGGACAGGGGGCTTCAGGCAATCAGCCCCAGCATTTT
v_call: TRBV5-1; d_call: -; clone_size: -; j_call: TRBJ2-5; cdr3_aa: CASSPRGGEETQYF; cdr3_nt: TGCGCCAGCAGTCCGAGAGGGGGTGAGGAGACCCAGTACTTC
v_call: TRBV5-1; d_call: TRBD2; clone_size: few; j_call: TRBJ2-1; cdr3_aa: CASSLGLAGYNEQFF; cdr3_nt: TGCGCCAGCAGCTTGGGACTAGCGGGATACAATGAGCAGTTCTTC
v_call: TRBV19; d_call: -; clone_size: -; j_call: TRBJ1-4; cdr3_aa: CASSGRTVGNLNEKLFF; cdr3_nt: TGTGCCAGTAGTGGTCGGACAGTTGGAAACTTGAATGAAAAACTGTTTTTT
v_call: TRBV6-1; d_call: TRBD1; clone_size: few; j_call: TRBJ1-2; cdr3_aa: CASSDRPGGYGYTF; cdr3_nt: TGTGCCAGCAGTGATAGGCCAGGGGGCTATGGCTACACCTTC
v_call: TRBV29-1; d_call: -; clone_size: -; j_call: TRBJ1-1; cdr3_aa: CSARQGFANTEAFF; cdr3_nt: TGCAGCGCGCGGCAGGGGTTTGCGAACACTGAAGCTTTCTTT
v_call: TRBV6-4; d_call: TRBD1; clone_size: -; j_call: TRBJ1-1; cdr3_aa: CASTLTGGETEAFF; cdr3_nt: TGTGCCAGCACCCTGACAGGGGGCGAAACTGAAGCTTTCTTT
v_call: TRBV5-1; d_call: TRBD1; clone_size: few; j_call: TRBJ1-2; cdr3_aa: CASSLGTGDYGYTF; cdr3_nt: TGCGCCAGCAGCTTGGGGACAGGGGACTATGGCTACACCTTC
v_call: TRBV28; d_call: TRBD1; clone_size: few; j_call: TRBJ2-4; cdr3_aa: CASNVGQGVNIQYF; cdr3_nt: TGTGCCAGCAACGTAGGACAGGGTGTAAACATTCAGTACTTC
v_call: TRBV4-1; d_call: TRBD1; clone_size: -; j_call: TRBJ2-3; cdr3_aa: CASSQTRVRDRVKDTQYF; cdr3_nt: TGCGCCAGCAGCCAGACTCGGGTCCGGGACAGGGTCAAAGATACGCAGTATTTT
v_call: TRBV6-1; d_call: -; clone_size: few; j_call: TRBJ1-6; cdr3_aa: CASSWDTTYNSPLHF; cdr3_nt: TGTGCCAGCAGCTGGGACACCACCTATAATTCACCCCTCCACTTT
v_call: TRBV29-1; d_call: -; clone_size: -; j_call: TRBJ2-7; cdr3_aa: CSVEGQGDPHERYF; cdr3_nt: TGCAGCGTTGAAGGTCAGGGCGATCCCCACGAGCGGTACTTC
v_call: TRBV28; d_call: -; clone_size: -; j_call: TRBJ1-2; cdr3_aa: CASSYAANYGYTF; cdr3_nt: TGTGCCAGCAGTTACGCGGCTAACTATGGCTACACCTTC
v_call: TRBV1; d_call: -; clone_size: -; j_call: TRBJ1-2; cdr3_aa: CTSSQTSGTPNYGYTF; cdr3_nt: TGCACCAGCAGCCAAACTAGCGGGACACCTAACTATGGCTACACCTTC
v_call: TRBV6-1; d_call: TRBD1; clone_size: -; j_call: TRBJ1-2; cdr3_aa: CASVGTGGLSGYTF; cdr3_nt: TGTGCCAGCGTCGGGACAGGGGGGCTGTCTGGCTACACCTTC
v_call: TRBV7-9; d_call: -; clone_size: -; j_call: TRBJ2-2; cdr3_aa: CASSPGAATGELFF; cdr3_nt: TGTGCCAGCAGCCCCGGCGCGGCCACCGGGGAGCTGTTTTTT
v_call: TRBV9; d_call: -; clone_size: -; j_call: TRBJ2-1; cdr3_aa: CASSVVSGYEQFF; cdr3_nt: TGTGCCAGCAGCGTAGTTTCGGGGTATGAGCAGTTCTTC
v_call: TRBV5-4; d_call: -; clone_size: -; j_call: TRBJ1-1; cdr3_aa: CASSPGSAGFLTEAFF; cdr3_nt: TGTGCCAGCAGCCCCGGAAGTGCGGGGTTCTTGACTGAAGCTTTCTTT
v_call: TRBV6-5; d_call: TRBD1; clone_size: -; j_call: TRBJ1-1; cdr3_aa: CASSQTGIGTEAFF; cdr3_nt: TGTGCCAGCAGTCAGACAGGGATCGGCACTGAAGCTTTCTTT
v_call: TRBV5-8; d_call: -; clone_size: -; j_call: TRBJ2-3; cdr3_aa: CASSAAGTDTQYF; cdr3_nt: TGTGCCAGCAGTGCCGCCGGGACAGATACGCAGTATTTT
v_call: TRBV28; d_call: TRBD1; clone_size: -; j_call: TRBJ1-1; cdr3_aa: CASRPGGGEVTEAFF; cdr3_nt: TGTGCCAGCAGGCCGGGAGGGGGCGAAGTTACTGAAGCTTTCTTT